This passage covers 19 T cell receptor beta chains from one sample sequenced in a study of early T cells in non-severe SARS-CoV-2 infection. MiXCR, applied by TCRdb to the 5' RACE reads, yields one record per CDR3 protein. Of 100,000 to 150,000 distinct CDR3 sequences in the sample, about 16% were seen once. Sequenced input: whole blood. These receptors all stem from an adult who was a healthcare worker with PCR-confirmed SARS-CoV-2 infection or an uninfected control (not recorded which).

J is TRBJ2-7 and V is TRBV20-1; the D gene could be TRBD1 or TRBD2 (6 bases each). Trimming pared 3 bases from V and 5 bases from J, leaving 23 bases between. The CDR3 has 16 amino acids. Germline-derived CDR1 and CDR2 are DFQATT and SNEGSKA (reference sequence). The CDR3 region has the DNA TGCAGTGCTAGGAACTCCGGGGGCAGGGGCTTCCACGAGCAGTACTTC. Translating it yields CSARNSGGRGFHEQYF.

V is TRBV2 and J is TRBJ2-6, with D possibly matching TRBD1 (5 bases). Per the germline V gene, CDR1 is SNHLY and CDR2 is FYNNEI. V was trimmed by 6 bases and J by 4 bases, leaving 10 bases between them. The CDR3 length is 14 residues. The CDR3 DNA reads as TGTGCCAGCAGCCTCTCAGGGGGGGCCAACGTCCTGACTTTC. Its protein product is CASSLSGGANVLTF.

This clonotype appeared a few times. The chain has TRBV2 and TRBJ2-5; D uncertain. Germline CDR1 reads SNHLY; CDR2 reads FYNNEI. The germline V and J ends were trimmed by 7 bases and 0 bases, with 15 bases remaining between them. The CDR3 length is 15 residues. CDR3: CASKARILNQETQYF. The CDR3 bases are TGTGCCAGCAAGGCCAGGATCCTAAACCAAGAGACCCAGTACTTC.

This clonotype occurred many times. The rearrangement joins TRBV20-1 to TRBJ2-1; D possibly corresponds to TRBD2 (5 bases). Per germline, CDR1 DFQATT and CDR2 SNEGSKA (reference sequence). This CDR3 comprises 14 residues. V lost 2 bases and J 6 bases, leaving 14 bases between the germline ends. DNA for the CDR3: TGCAGTGCTAGACCGCTAGCCGGAATCAATGAGCAGTTCTTC. Residues: CSARPLAGINEQFF.

By sample fraction, this clonotype is large. The chain uses TRBV12-3 or TRBV12-4 and TRBJ1-5; D gene unclear. This CDR3 is built from 14 residues. Between the trimmed V and J ends, which lost 5 bases and 0 bases, there was a span of 8 bases. The CDR3 sequence is CASSINYSNQPQHF. The CDR3 coding sequence is TGTGCCAGCAGTATCAATTATAGCAATCAGCCCCAGCATTTT.

The V gene is TRBV14, the J gene TRBJ2-1, with D possibly being TRBD2 (6 bases). Germline V CDR1 and CDR2: SGHDN, FVKESK. The CDR3 covers 15 residues. Trimming cost V 4 bases and J 3 bases, with 13 bases left between them. The CDR3 loop is CASSLYGSGYNEQFF. The CDR3, as DNA: TGTGCCAGCAGCCTTTATGGTAGCGGCTACAATGAGCAGTTCTTC.

In its sample, this clonotype was seen a few times. The chain links TRBV5-1 to TRBJ2-1; tentatively, D is TRBD2 (6 bases). Germline CDR1 is SGHRS and CDR2 is YFSETQ. V lost 1 base and J 9 bases, leaving 8 bases between the germline ends. The CDR3 is made up of 12 amino acids. CDR3 coding DNA: TGCGCCAGCAGCTTGTACGGGGGTGAGCAGTTCTTC. This codes for CASSLYGGEQFF.

The table lists this clonotype with a few counts. V gene TRBV20-1 combines with J gene TRBJ2-7; 7 positions match TRBD1. Germline assignment: CDR1 DFQATT and CDR2 SNEGSKA (reference sequence). V lost 5 bases, J lost 3 bases, and 13 bases stayed unmatched. This CDR3 contains 15 residues. CDR3 in DNA: TGCAGTGCTCCAAATAAGAGGACAGGACACTACGAGCAGTACTTC. Translation gives CSAPNKRTGHYEQYF.

V is TRBV5-6 and J is TRBJ1-3; D is unclear. The CDR3 sequence is 16 residues long. The V end was cut by 1 base, the J end by 0 bases, with 11 bases between. Germline V gene lookup returns CDR1 SGHDT and CDR2 YYEEEE. CDR3 DNA: TGTGCCAGCAGCTTGAGAAGTACCCACTCTGGAAACACCATATATTTT. As protein: CASSLRSTHSGNTIYF.

This clonotype was seen more than once but under ten times. J is TRBJ2-2 and V is TRBV24-1; 7 bases match TRBD2. V dropped 3 bases and J dropped 1; count of bases not matched to a gene: 1. Germline V gives CDR1 KGHDR, CDR2 SFDVKD. The CDR3 extends over 15 amino acids. The CDR3 reads CATSDASGNTGELFF. The DNA for the CDR3 is TGTGCCACCAGTGATGCTAGCGGGAACACCGGGGAGCTGTTTTTT.

This sequence joins TRBV9 and TRBJ2-2; possible D gene TRBD2, 5 bases. CDR3 length equals 14 residues. Germline V CDR1 and CDR2: SGDLS, YYNGEE. Between the trimmed V and J ends, which lost 6 bases and 7 bases, there was a span of 16 bases. CDR3 nucleotides: TGTGCCAGCATGGCGGAGGTGACCAGCGGGGAGCTGTTTTTT. This encodes CASMAEVTSGELFF.

The sample holds a few counts of this clonotype. J is TRBJ1-5 and V is TRBV20-1; no reliable D call. The CDR3 totals 14 residues. The germline CDR1 and CDR2 sequences are DFQATT and SNEGSKA (reference sequence). With 4 bases removed from V and 5 bases from J, the gap between germline ends came to 15 bases. The CDR3 DNA reads TGCAGTGCTAACCCTCCTGATGGGGATCAGCCCCAGCATTTT. This codes for CSANPPDGDQPQHF.

This clonotype was observed a handful of times. The rearrangement links TRBV18 to TRBJ1-1, with D unclear. V was pared by 3 bases and J by 1 base, with 9 bases between. The CDR3 totals 14 residues. Per germline, CDR1 KGHSH and CDR2 LQKENI. In nucleotides, the CDR3 is TGTGCCAGCTCACCCGGGTCTGGGAACACTGAAGCTTTCTTT. As protein: CASSPGSGNTEAFF.

In its sample, this clonotype was seen once. A read error may account for a junction end that differs from germline. The V call is TRBV5-4, the J call TRBJ1-1; 8 bases map to TRBD1. CDR3 length: 14 residues. Germline-derived CDR1 and CDR2 are SGHNT and YYREEE (reference sequence). For the CDR3, the DNA is TGTCCCAGCAGCTCACTACCTGGGACAGGAGAAGCTTTCTTT. It codes for CPSSSLPGTGEAFF.

Ten or more counts support this clonotype. V usage is TRBV9 and J usage is TRBJ1-4; TRBD1 matches at 7 bases. V lost 3 bases to trimming and J lost 8 bases; unmatched junction nucleotides: 13. This CDR3 is 16 amino acids long. The germline CDR1 and CDR2 sequences are SGDLS and YYNGEE. The CDR3 DNA reads as TGTGCCAGCAGCGCGGGACAGAACAGAATGGGCGAAAAACTGTTTTTT. Protein sequence: CASSAGQNRMGEKLFF. Supplemented by reference TRBV9 and TRBJ1-4, the full variable domain reads DSGVTQTPKHLITATGQRVTLRCSPRSGDLSVYWYQQSLDQGLQFLIQYYNGEERAKGNILERFSAQQFPDLHSELNLSSLELGDSALYFCASSAGQNRMGEKLFFGSGTQLSVL.

The chain joins TRBV5-4 to TRBJ2-2; 11 bases align to TRBD2. The V gene's germline CDR1 is SGHNT and CDR2 YYREEE (reference sequence). The J segment lost 4 bases and the V segment lost 3 bases, leaving 5 bases of the junction unmatched. The CDR3 contains 16 residues. CDR3 nucleotides: TGTGCCAGCAGCTCTGGACTAGCGGGTGGCACCGGGGAGCTGTTTTTT. This encodes CASSSGLAGGTGELFF. Complete variable domain (other parts from reference TRBV5-4 and TRBJ2-2): ETGVTQSPTHLIKTRGQQVTLRCSSQSGHNTVSWYQQALGQGPQFIFQYYREEENGRGNFPPRFSGLQFPNYSSELNVNALELDDSALYLCASSSGLAGGTGELFFGEGSRLTVL.

CDR3 protein: CASSLGLHTDTQYF. The CDR3 DNA reads TGCGCCAGCAGCCTTGGCTTACACACAGATACGCAGTATTTT. The genes are TRBV5-1 and TRBJ2-3; D is uncertain. From germline, CDR1 is SGHRS and CDR2 YFSETQ. The CDR3 covers 14 residues. V lost 4 bases and J 2 bases, leaving 11 bases between the germline ends.

V and J are TRBV12-3 or TRBV12-4 and TRBJ2-1; 7 nucleotides align to TRBD2. This CDR3 is 15 amino acids long. V was clipped by 3 bases and J by 3 bases; unmatched bases: 5. The CDR3 DNA sequence: TGTGCCAGCAGTTTTGGAGGGAGGGGCTACAATGAGCAGTTCTTC. Amino acid sequence: CASSFGGRGYNEQFF.

J is TRBJ2-7 and V is TRBV20-1; possibly TRBD2 for D (6 bases). The CDR3 contains 11 residues. V was cut by 5 bases and J by 6 bases, with 11 bases left in between. CDR1 is DFQATT, CDR2 SNEGSKA, per germline (reference sequence). The CDR3 bases are TGCAGTGCTGGGGGGATGGTCGAGCAGTACTTC. It codes for CSAGGMVEQYF.